This TCR beta chain was documented in a study of OX40 agonist ivuxolimab in advanced cancers. Concerning this clone itself: Its antigen is as yet unknown.

Method: immunoSEQ multiplex PCR; TCRdb's copy keeps in-frame clones and lacks some. The repertoire includes about 49,000 clones, about 85% of them detected once, and about a fifth sits in the top ten. The V end lost 2 bases, the J end lost 5 bases, and 7 bases lay between the germline ends. In germline, CDR1 is MDHEN, CDR2 SYDVKM. The CDR3 runs to 12 residues. Findings and limits, study-wide: Some patients who did not respond also had low normalized T-cell clonal expansion. CD4+ T cells averaged fewer expanded clones than CD8+ T cells.

The sequence was collected from an adult with an advanced solid tumor such as melanoma, head and neck, liver or kidney cancer. Material: CD4+ or CD8+ T cells sorted from blood, obtained in a trial of the OX40 agonist ivuxolimab. The chain recombines TRBV28 with TRBJ2-7; D is unclear. CDR3 protein: CASSLRYNEQYF. DNA for the CDR3: TGTGCCAGCAGTTTACGGTATAACGAGCAGTACTTC. The entire variable domain, with the rest obtained from reference TRBV28 and TRBJ2-7, is as follows: DVKVTQSSRYLVKRTGEKVFLECVQDMDHENMFWYRQDPGLGLRLIYFSYDVKMKEKGDIPEGYSVSREKKERFSLILESASTNQTSMYLCASSLRYNEQYFGPGTRLTVT.